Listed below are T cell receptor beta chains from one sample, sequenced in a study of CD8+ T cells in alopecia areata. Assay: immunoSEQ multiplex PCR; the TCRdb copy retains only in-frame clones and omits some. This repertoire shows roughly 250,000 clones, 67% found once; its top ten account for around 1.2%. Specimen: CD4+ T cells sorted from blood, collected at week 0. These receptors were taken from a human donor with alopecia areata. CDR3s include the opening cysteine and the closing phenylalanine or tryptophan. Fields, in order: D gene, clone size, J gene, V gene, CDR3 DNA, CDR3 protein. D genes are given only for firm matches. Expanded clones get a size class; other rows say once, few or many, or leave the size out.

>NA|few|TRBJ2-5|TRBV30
TGTGCCTGGAGTGTACCGCGGACTCGAAGTCAAGAGACCCAGTACTTC
CAWSVPRTRSQETQYF
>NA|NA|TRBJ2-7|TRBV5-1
TGCGCCAGCAGCTTGGACGGGCCCCCCTACGAGCAGTACTTC
CASSLDGPPYEQYF
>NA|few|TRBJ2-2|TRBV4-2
TGTGCCAGCAGCCAAATCGGGGGTCCCGGGGAGCTGTTTTTT
CASSQIGGPGELFF
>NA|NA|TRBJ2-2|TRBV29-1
TGCAGCGTTGAAAAGCGGGCCGGCGGGGAGCTGTTTTTT
CSVEKRAGGELFF
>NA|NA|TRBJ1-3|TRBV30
TGTGCCTGGAGCTCCCTCGACAGGTCTGGAAACACCATATATTTT
CAWSSLDRSGNTIYF
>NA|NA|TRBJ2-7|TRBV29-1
TGCAGCGTTGGCAGCTTCTCCTACGAGCAGTACTTC
CSVGSFSYEQYF
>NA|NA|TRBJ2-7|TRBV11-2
TGTGCCAGCAGTCGCGGGACTCTCGAAGGGCAGTACTTC
CASSRGTLEGQYF
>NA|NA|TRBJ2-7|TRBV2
TGTGCCGGCCGTCCGGCGGGTTACGAGCAGTACTTC
CAGRPAGYEQYF
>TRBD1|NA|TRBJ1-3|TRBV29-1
TGCAGCGCAACTTCGACAGGGGAAGGTGGAAACACCATATATTTT
CSATSTGEGGNTIYF
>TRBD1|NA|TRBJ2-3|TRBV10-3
TGTGCCATCACCGGGACAGGGCGGTCAGATACGCAGTATTTT
CAITGTGRSDTQYF
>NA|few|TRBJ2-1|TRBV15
TGTGCCACCAGCAGGGAGTACAATGAGCAGTTCTTC
CATSREYNEQFF
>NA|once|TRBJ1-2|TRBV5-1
TGCGCCAGCAGCTTGGATTCGGTGGGCTATGGCTACACCTTC
CASSLDSVGYGYTF
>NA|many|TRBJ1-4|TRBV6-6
TGTGCCAGCAGTTACTGGTGGGCTGAAAAACTGTTTTTT
CASSYWWAEKLFF
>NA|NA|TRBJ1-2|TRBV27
TGTGCCAGCAGTTCGCAGGGATACTATGGCTACACCTTC
CASSSQGYYGYTF
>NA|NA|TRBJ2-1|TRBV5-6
TGTGCCAGCAGCTTGGTTGGGGTGGGGGTCGGCAATGAGCAGTTCTTC
CASSLVGVGVGNEQFF
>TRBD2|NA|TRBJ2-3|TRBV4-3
TGCGCCAGCAGCCAAGAGCAGATGCGACTAGCGCAGGCAGATACGCAGTATTTT
CASSQEQMRLAQADTQYF
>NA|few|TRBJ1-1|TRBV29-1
TGCAGCGTTGGTCAGGGAGTGAACACTGAAGCTTTCTTT
CSVGQGVNTEAFF
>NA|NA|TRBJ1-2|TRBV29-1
TGCAGCGTTGACGCGAGGAGGGGCAGCGAGGGCTACACCTTC
CSVDARRGSEGYTF
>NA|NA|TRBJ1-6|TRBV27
TGTGCCAGCAGCGCAGGGTACAGGGCTAATTCACCCCTCCACTTT
CASSAGYRANSPLHF
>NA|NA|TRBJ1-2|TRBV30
TGTGCCTGGACAGGGCCTAGCTATGGCTACACCTTC
CAWTGPSYGYTF
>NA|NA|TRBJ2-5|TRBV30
TGTGCCTGGAGGGTGACAGGTGGAGAGACCCAGTACTTC
CAWRVTGGETQYF
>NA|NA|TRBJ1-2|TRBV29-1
TGCAGCGTTGGTTCAGGACCGAACCCCGATGGCTACACCTTC
CSVGSGPNPDGYTF
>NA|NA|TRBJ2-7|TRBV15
TGTGCCACCAGCAGCCCAAGGGGGGAGCAGTACTTC
CATSSPRGEQYF
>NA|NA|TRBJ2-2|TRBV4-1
TGCGCCAGCAGCCAATTTCGAGGAACCGGGGAGCTGTTTTTT
CASSQFRGTGELFF
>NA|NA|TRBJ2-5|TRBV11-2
TGTGCCAGCAGCACAAGGGGCAAGACCCAGTACTTC
CASSTRGKTQYF
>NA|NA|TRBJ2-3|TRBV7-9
TGTGCCAGCAGCTTAGGCGGGTTTAGCACAGATACGCAGTATTTT
CASSLGGFSTDTQYF
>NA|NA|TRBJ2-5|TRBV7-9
TGTGCCAGCAGCTGGGGGACTTTGCACCAAGAGACCCAGTACTTC
CASSWGTLHQETQYF